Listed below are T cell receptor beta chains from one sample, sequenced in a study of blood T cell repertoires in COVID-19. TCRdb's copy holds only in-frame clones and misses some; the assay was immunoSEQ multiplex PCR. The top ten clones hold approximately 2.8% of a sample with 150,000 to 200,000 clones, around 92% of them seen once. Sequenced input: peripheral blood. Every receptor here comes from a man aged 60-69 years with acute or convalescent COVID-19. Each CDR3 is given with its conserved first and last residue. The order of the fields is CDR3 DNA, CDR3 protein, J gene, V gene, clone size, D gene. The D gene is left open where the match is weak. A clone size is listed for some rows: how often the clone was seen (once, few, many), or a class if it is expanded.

cdr3_nt: TGCGCCAGCAGCTGGGAGACAGGTCGTAGTGAGCAGTTCTTC; cdr3_aa: CASSWETGRSEQFF; j_call: TRBJ2-1; v_call: TRBV5-1; clone_size: NA; d_call: NA
cdr3_nt: TGTGCCTGGAGTGTAGGACAGGGGGCCGGTTCACCCCTCCACTTT; cdr3_aa: CAWSVGQGAGSPLHF; j_call: TRBJ1-6; v_call: TRBV30; clone_size: NA; d_call: TRBD1
cdr3_nt: TGTGCTAGCAGCCCTGACAGGGGGCGGTTCAACGGGGAGCTGTTTTTT; cdr3_aa: CASSPDRGRFNGELFF; j_call: TRBJ2-2; v_call: TRBV7-7; clone_size: NA; d_call: TRBD1
cdr3_nt: TGCAGCGTTTTAGCCCCAGCTGGTGAGCAGTTCTTC; cdr3_aa: CSVLAPAGEQFF; j_call: TRBJ2-1; v_call: TRBV29-1; clone_size: NA; d_call: NA
cdr3_nt: TGTGCCACCAGCACAGGAGACAGGGTACATGAGCAGTTCTTC; cdr3_aa: CATSTGDRVHEQFF; j_call: TRBJ2-1; v_call: TRBV15; clone_size: NA; d_call: TRBD1
cdr3_nt: TGTGCCAGCAGCCAAAAGGGGGCAGGGAGTGGCTACACCTTC; cdr3_aa: CASSQKGAGSGYTF; j_call: TRBJ1-2; v_call: TRBV3-1/TRBV3-2; clone_size: once; d_call: TRBD1
cdr3_nt: TGTGCCAGCAGCTTAGTGATAGCCTACTCTGGAAACACCATATATTTT; cdr3_aa: CASSLVIAYSGNTIYF; j_call: TRBJ1-3; v_call: TRBV7-9; clone_size: NA; d_call: NA
cdr3_nt: TGTGCCAGCAGATGGACAGGGAGCAATCAGCCCCAGCATTTT; cdr3_aa: CASRWTGSNQPQHF; j_call: TRBJ1-5; v_call: TRBV6-6; clone_size: NA; d_call: TRBD1
cdr3_nt: TGTGCTAGTGGTACAGAGGGGGTGTATGAAAAACTGTTTTTT; cdr3_aa: CASGTEGVYEKLFF; j_call: TRBJ1-4; v_call: TRBV12-5; clone_size: NA; d_call: NA
cdr3_nt: TGTGCCAGTAGGCTCCGGGACTCAGCAACAGATACGCAGTATTTT; cdr3_aa: CASRLRDSATDTQYF; j_call: TRBJ2-3; v_call: TRBV19; clone_size: NA; d_call: NA
cdr3_nt: TGTGCCAGCAGCCAAGCAGTAGGTATGACAGGAGGCTATGGCTACACCTTC; cdr3_aa: CASSQAVGMTGGYGYTF; j_call: TRBJ1-2; v_call: TRBV3-1/TRBV3-2; clone_size: NA; d_call: NA
cdr3_nt: TGCAGTGCTAGTGCGAGGTCTTACGAGCAGTACTTC; cdr3_aa: CSASARSYEQYF; j_call: TRBJ2-7; v_call: TRBV20-1; clone_size: NA; d_call: NA
cdr3_nt: TGTGCCAGCAGTTACGCTGGCGGGGGGGATACGCAGTATTTT; cdr3_aa: CASSYAGGGDTQYF; j_call: TRBJ2-3; v_call: TRBV6-2/TRBV6-3; clone_size: NA; d_call: TRBD2
cdr3_nt: TGTGCTAGTGGTCCTCACGGGGGGCGCAGGGTTGAAGCTTTCTTT; cdr3_aa: CASGPHGGRRVEAFF; j_call: TRBJ1-1; v_call: TRBV12-5; clone_size: NA; d_call: NA
cdr3_nt: TGTGCCAGCAGCTCAACTCCGGGACAGGGCGACTATGGCTACACCTTC; cdr3_aa: CASSSTPGQGDYGYTF; j_call: TRBJ1-2; v_call: TRBV7-2; clone_size: few; d_call: TRBD1
cdr3_nt: TGCGCCAGCAGCTTGGGAGGAGAAGGTCAGCCCCAGCATTTT; cdr3_aa: CASSLGGEGQPQHF; j_call: TRBJ1-5; v_call: TRBV5-1; clone_size: NA; d_call: NA
cdr3_nt: TGTGCCAGCAGCAACCGACAGGGGGCCTCCTACGAGCAGTACTTC; cdr3_aa: CASSNRQGASYEQYF; j_call: TRBJ2-7; v_call: TRBV3-1/TRBV3-2; clone_size: NA; d_call: TRBD1